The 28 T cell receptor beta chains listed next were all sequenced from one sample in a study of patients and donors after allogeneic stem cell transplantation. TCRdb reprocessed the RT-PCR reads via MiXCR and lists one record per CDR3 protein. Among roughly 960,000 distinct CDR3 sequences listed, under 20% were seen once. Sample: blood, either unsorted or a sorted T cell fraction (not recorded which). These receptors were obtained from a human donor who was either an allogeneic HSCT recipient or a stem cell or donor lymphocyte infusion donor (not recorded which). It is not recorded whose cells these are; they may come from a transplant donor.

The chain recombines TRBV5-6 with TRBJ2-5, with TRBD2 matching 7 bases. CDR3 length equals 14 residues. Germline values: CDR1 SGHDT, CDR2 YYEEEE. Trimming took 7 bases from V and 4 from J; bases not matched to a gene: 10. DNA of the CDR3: TGTGCCAGCGCCGGTGGGGGGGGTGCAGAGACCCAGTACTTC. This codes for CASAGGGGAETQYF.

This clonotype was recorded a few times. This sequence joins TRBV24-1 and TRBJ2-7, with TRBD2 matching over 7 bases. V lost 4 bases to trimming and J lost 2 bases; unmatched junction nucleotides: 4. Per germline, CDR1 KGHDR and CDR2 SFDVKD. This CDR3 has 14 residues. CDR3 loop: CATSDPGTTYEQYF. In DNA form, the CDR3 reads TGTGCCACCAGTGACCCCGGGACTACCTACGAGCAGTACTTC.

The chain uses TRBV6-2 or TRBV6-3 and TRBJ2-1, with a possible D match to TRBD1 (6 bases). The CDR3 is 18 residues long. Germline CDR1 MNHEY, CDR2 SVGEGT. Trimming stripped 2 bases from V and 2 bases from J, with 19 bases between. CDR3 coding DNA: TGTGCCAGCAGTTACGACAGGTCCGGTTGGGGACCCTACAATGAGCAGTTCTTC. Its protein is CASSYDRSGWGPYNEQFF.

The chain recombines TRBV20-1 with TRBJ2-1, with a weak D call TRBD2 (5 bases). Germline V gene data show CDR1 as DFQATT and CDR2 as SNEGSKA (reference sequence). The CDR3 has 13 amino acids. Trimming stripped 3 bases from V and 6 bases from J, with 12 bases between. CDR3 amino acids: CSASGVHPNEQFF. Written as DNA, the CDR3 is TGCAGTGCTAGCGGGGTTCATCCCAATGAGCAGTTCTTC.

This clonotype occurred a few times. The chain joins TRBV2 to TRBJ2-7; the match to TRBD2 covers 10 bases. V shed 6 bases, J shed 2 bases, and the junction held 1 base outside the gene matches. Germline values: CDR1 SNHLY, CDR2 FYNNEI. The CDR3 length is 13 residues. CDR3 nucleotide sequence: TGTGCCAGCAGGAGCGGGAGGGCCTACGAGCAGTACTTC. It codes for CASRSGRAYEQYF.

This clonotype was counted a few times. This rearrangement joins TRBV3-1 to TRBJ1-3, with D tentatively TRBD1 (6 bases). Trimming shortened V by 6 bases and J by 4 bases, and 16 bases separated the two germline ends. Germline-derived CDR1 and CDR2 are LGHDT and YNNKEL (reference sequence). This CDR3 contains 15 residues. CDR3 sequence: CASSPGGQLGNTIYF. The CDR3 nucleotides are TGTGCCAGCAGTCCAGGCGGACAGCTGGGAAACACCATATATTTT.

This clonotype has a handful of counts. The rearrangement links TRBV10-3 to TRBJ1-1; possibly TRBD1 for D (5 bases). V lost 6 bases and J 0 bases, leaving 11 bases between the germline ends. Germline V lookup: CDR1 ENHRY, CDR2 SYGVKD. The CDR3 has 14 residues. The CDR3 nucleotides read TGTGCCATCAGGACACCGGGGCTGAACACTGAAGCTTTCTTT. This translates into CAIRTPGLNTEAFF.

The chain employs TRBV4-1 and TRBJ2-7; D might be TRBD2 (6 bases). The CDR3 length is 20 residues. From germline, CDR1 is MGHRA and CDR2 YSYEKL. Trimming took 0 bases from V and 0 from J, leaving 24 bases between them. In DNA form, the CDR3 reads TGCGCCAGCAGCCAAGATCTTGCGGCGGATGCGGCGGGGTTCTCCTACGAGCAGTACTTC. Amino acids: CASSQDLAADAAGFSYEQYF.

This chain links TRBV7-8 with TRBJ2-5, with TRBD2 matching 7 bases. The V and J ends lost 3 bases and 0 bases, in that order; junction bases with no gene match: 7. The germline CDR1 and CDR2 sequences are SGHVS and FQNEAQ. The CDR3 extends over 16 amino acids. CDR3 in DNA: TGTGCCAGCAGCTTGCGGGGGACTCTAGACCAAGAGACCCAGTACTTC. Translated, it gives CASSLRGTLDQETQYF.

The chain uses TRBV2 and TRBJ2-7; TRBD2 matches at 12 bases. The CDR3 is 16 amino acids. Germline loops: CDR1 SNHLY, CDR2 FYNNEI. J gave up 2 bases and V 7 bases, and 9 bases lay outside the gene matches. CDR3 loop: CASTWTTSGGPYEQYF. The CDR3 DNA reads TGTGCCAGCACTTGGACCACTAGCGGGGGGCCCTACGAGCAGTACTTC. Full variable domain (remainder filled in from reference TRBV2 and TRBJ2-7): EPEVTQTPSHQVTQMGQEVILRCVPISNHLYFYWYRQILGQKVEFLVSFYNNEISEKSEIFDDQFSVERPDGSNFTLKIRSTKLEDSAMYFCASTWTTSGGPYEQYFGPGTRLTVT.

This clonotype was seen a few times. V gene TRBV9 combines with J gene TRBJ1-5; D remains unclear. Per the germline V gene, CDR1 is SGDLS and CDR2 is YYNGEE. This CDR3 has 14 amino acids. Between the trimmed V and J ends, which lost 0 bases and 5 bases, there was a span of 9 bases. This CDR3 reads CASSVDDTYQPQHF. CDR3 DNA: TGTGCCAGCAGCGTAGACGACACCTATCAGCCCCAGCATTTT. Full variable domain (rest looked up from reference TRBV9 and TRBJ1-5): DSGVTQTPKHLITATGQRVTLRCSPRSGDLSVYWYQQSLDQGLQFLIQYYNGEERAKGNILERFSAQQFPDLHSELNLSSLELGDSALYFCASSVDDTYQPQHFGDGTRLSIL.

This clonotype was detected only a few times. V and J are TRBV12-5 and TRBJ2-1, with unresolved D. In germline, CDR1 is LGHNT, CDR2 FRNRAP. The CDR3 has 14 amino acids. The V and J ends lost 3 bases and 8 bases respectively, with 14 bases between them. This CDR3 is CASGFSSRRDEQFF. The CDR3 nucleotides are TGTGCTAGTGGTTTCTCCTCCCGAAGGGATGAGCAGTTCTTC.

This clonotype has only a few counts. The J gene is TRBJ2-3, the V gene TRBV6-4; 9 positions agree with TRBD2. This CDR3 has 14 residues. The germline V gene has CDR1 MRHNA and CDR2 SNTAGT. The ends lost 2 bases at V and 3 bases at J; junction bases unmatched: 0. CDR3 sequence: CASSDAGGTDTQYF. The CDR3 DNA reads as TGTGCCAGCAGTGACGCGGGAGGGACAGATACGCAGTATTTT.

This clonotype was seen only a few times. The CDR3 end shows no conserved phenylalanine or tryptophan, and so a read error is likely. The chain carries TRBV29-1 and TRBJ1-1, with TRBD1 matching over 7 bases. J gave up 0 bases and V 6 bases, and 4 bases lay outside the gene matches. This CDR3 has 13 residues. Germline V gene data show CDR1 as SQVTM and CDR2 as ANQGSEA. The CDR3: CSVAGQLNTEAFL. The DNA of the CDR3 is TGCAGCGTGGCGGGACAGCTGAACACTGAAGCTTTCCTT.

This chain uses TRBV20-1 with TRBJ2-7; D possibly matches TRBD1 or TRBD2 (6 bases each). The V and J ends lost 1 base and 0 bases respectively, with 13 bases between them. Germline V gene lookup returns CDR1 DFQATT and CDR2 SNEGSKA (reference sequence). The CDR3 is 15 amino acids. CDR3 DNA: TGCAGTGCTAGAGCCCAGGGGAGGAGCTCCTACGAGCAGTACTTC. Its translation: CSARAQGRSSYEQYF.

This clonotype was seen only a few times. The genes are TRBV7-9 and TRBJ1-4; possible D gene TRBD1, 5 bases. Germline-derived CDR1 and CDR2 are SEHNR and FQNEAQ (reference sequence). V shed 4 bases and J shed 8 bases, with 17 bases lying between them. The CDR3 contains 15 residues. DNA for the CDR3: TGTGCCAGCAGCTCCTTGCGACAGTGGGAAGAAAAACTGTTTTTT. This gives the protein CASSSLRQWEEKLFF.

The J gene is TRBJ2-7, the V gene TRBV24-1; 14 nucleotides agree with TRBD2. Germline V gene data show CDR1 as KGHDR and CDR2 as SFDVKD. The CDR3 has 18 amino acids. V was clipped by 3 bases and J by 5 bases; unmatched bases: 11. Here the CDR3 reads CATSDRLGLAGVPHEQYF. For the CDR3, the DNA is TGTGCCACCAGTGATCGTCTGGGACTAGCGGGAGTCCCCCACGAGCAGTACTTC.

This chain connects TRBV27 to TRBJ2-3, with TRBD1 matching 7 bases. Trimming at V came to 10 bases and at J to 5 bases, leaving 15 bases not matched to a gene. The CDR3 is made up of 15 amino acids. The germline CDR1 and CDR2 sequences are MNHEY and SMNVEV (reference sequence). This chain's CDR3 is CATSGQVEIQDTQYF. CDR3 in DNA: TGTGCCACCAGCGGACAGGTCGAAATACAAGATACGCAGTATTTT.

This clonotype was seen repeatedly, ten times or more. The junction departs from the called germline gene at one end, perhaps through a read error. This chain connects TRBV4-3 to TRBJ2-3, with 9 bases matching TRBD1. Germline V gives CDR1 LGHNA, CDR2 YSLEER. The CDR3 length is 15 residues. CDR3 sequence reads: CASSQDRGSTDTQYF. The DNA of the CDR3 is TGTGCCAGCAGCCAGGACAGGGGTAGCACAGATACGCAGTATTTT.

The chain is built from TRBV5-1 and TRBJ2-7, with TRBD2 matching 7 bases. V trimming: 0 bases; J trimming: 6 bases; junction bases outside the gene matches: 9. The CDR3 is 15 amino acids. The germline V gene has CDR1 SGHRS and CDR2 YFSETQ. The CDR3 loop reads CASSLGGRALLEQYF. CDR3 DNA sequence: TGCGCCAGCAGCTTGGGGGGGAGGGCTCTCCTCGAGCAGTACTTC.

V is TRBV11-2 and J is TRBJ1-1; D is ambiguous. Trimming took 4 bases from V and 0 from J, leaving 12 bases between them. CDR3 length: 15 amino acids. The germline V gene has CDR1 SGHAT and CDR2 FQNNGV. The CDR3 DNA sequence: TGTGCCAGCAGCTCGATGAGGAAGATGAACACTGAAGCTTTCTTT. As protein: CASSSMRKMNTEAFF.

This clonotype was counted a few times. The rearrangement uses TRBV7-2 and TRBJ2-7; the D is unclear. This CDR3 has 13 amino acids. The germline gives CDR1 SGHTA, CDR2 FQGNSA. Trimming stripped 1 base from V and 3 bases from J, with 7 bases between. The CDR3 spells CASSLEWVYEQYF. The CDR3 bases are TGTGCCAGCAGCTTAGAATGGGTCTACGAGCAGTACTTC.

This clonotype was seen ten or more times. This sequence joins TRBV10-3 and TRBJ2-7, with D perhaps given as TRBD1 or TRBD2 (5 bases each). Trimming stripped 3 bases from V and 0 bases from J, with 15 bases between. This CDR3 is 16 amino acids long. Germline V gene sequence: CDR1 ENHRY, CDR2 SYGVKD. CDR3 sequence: CAISDLWDGLSYEQYF. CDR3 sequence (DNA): TGTGCCATCAGTGACCTCTGGGACGGCCTCTCCTACGAGCAGTACTTC.

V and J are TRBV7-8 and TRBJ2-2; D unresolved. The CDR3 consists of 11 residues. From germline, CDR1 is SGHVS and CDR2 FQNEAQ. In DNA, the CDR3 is TGTGGGACCTTCCACACCGGGGAGCTGTTTTTT. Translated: CGTFHTGELFF.

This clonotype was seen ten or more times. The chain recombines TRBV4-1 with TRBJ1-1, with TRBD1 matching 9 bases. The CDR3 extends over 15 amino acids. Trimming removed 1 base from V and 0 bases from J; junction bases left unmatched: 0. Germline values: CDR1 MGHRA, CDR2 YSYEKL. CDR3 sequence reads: CASSQGTGVNTEAFF. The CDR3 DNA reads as TGCGCCAGCAGCCAAGGGACAGGGGTGAACACTGAAGCTTTCTTT.

This chain's CDR3 is CASSPPWARNTEAFF. The CDR3 DNA sequence: TGTGCCAGCTCACCACCCTGGGCGCGGAACACTGAAGCTTTCTTT. The gene calls are TRBV18 and TRBJ1-1; D gene uncertain. CDR3 length equals 15 residues. Trimming took 0 bases from V and 1 from J, leaving 9 bases between them. Germline V gives CDR1 KGHSH, CDR2 LQKENI.

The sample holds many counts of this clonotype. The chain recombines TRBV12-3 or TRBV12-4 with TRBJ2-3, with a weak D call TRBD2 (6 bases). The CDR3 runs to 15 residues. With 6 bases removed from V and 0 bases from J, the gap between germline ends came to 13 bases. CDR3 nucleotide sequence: TGTGCCAGCAGCTCGACTAGACGTAGCACAGATACGCAGTATTTT. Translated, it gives CASSSTRRSTDTQYF.

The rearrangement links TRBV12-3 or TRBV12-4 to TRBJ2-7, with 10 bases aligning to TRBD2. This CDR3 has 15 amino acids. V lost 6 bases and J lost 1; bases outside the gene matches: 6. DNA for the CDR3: TGTGCCAGCAGATCCCGGACTAGCGGTTCCTACGAGCAGTACTTC. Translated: CASRSRTSGSYEQYF.